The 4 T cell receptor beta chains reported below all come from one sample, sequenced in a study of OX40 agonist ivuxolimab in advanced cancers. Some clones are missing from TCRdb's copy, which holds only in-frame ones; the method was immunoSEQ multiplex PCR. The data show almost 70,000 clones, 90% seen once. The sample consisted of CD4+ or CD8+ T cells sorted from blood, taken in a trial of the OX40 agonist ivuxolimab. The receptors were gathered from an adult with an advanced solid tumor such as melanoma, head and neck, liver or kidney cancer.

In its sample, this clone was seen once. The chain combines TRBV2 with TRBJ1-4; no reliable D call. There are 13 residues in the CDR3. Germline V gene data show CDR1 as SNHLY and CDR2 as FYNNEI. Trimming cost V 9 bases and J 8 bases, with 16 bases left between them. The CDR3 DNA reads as TGTGCCAGTTCGACGTCCCAGATCGAAAAACTGTTTTTT. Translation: CASSTSQIEKLFF.

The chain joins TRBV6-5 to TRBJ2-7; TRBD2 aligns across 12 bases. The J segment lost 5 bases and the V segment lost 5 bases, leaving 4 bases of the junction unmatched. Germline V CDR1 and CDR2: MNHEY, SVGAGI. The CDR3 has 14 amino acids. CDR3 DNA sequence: TGTGCCAGCAGTAGGACTAGCGGGGAGGACGAGCAGTACTTC. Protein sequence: CASSRTSGEDEQYF.

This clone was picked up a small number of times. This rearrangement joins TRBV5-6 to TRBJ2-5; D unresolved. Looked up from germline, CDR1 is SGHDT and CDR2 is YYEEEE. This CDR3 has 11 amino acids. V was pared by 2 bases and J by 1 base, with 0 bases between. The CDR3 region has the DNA TGTGCCAGCAGCTTCCAAGAGACCCAGTACTTC. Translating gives CASSFQETQYF.

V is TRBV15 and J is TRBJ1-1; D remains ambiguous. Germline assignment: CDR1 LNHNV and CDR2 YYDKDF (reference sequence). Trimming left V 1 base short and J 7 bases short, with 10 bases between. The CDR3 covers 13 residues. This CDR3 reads CATSRAVTIEAFF. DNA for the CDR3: TGTGCCACCAGCAGAGCGGTCACAATTGAAGCTTTCTTT.